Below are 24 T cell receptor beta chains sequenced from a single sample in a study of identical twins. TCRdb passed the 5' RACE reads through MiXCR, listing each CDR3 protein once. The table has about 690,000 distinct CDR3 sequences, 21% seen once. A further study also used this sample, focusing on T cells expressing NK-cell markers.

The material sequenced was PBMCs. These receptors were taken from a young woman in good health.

CDR3 amino acids: CATSDLVRDREDTEAFF. The CDR3 nucleotides are TGTGCCACCAGTGATTTGGTTAGGGATAGGGAGGACACTGAAGCTTTCTTT. V is TRBV24-1 and J is TRBJ1-1, with D unclear. The CDR3 is 17 residues long. Trimming pared 0 bases from V and 3 bases from J, leaving 16 bases between. The germline V gene has CDR1 KGHDR and CDR2 SFDVKD.

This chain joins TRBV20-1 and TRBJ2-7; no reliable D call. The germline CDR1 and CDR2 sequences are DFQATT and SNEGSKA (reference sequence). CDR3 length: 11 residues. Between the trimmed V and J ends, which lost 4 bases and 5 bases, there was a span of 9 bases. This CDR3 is CSAIRADEQYF. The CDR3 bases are TGCAGTGCTATTAGGGCAGACGAGCAGTACTTC.

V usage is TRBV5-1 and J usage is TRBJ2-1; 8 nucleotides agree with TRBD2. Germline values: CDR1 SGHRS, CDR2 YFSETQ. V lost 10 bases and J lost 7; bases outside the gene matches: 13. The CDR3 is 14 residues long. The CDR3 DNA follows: TGCGCCTCTGATTCGGGACTAGGCTGGAATGAGCAGTTCTTC. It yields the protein CASDSGLGWNEQFF.

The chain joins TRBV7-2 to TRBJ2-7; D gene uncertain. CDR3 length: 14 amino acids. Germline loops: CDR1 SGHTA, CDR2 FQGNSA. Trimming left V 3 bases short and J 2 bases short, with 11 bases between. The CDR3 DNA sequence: TGTGCCAGCAGCTTTGGTGCAGGAACCTACGAGCAGTACTTC. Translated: CASSFGAGTYEQYF.

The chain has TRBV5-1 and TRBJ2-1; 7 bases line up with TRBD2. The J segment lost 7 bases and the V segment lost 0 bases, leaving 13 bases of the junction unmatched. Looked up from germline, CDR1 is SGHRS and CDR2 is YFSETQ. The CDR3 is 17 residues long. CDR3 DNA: TGCGCCAGCAGCTTGGAAGGGTTGGGCGGGAGCGGTAATGAGCAGTTCTTC. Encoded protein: CASSLEGLGGSGNEQFF.

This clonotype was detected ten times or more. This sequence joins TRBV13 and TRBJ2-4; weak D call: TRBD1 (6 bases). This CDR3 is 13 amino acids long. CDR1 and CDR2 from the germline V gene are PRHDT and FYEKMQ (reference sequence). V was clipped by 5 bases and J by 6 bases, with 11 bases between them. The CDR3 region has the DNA TGTGCCAGCAGCACAGGGTCTGGAAACATTCAGTACTTC. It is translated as CASSTGSGNIQYF.

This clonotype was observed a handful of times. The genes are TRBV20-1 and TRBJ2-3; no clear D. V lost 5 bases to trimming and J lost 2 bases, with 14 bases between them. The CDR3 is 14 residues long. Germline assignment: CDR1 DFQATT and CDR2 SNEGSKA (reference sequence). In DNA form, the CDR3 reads TGCAGTGCTGGCATACTCCCTACCACAGATACGCAGTATTTT. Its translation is CSAGILPTTDTQYF.

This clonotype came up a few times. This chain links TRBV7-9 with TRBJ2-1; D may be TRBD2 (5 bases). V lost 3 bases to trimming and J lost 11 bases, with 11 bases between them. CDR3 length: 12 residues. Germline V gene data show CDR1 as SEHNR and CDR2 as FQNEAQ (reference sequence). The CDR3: CASSFGAAQQFF. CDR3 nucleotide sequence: TGTGCCAGCAGCTTCGGAGCGGCCCAGCAGTTCTTC.

In nucleotides, the CDR3 is TGTGCCAGCAGTCCACGGGGGACAGGGGAACGGTTCTTC. Its translation: CASSPRGTGERFF. This rearrangement joins TRBV25-1 to TRBJ2-1; TRBD1 matches 10 bases. V shed 5 bases and J 15 bases; nucleotides not matched to a gene: 10. The CDR3 consists of 13 residues. Germline CDR1 and CDR2: MGHDK and SYGVNS.

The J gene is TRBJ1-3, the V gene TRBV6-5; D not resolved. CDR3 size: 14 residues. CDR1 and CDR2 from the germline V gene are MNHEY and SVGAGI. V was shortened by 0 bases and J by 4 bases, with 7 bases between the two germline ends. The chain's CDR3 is CASSYSKAGNTIYF. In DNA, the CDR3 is TGTGCCAGCAGTTACTCGAAGGCCGGAAACACCATATATTTT.

The CDR3 coding sequence is TGTGCCAGCAGTATCCCTTTCGAGGCGCTAGAGGGCACAGATACGCAGTATTTT. The encoded protein is CASSIPFEALEGTDTQYF. This rearrangement joins TRBV12-3 or TRBV12-4 to TRBJ2-3; no definite D call. The CDR3 covers 18 residues. Trimming left V 5 bases short and J 1 base short, with 22 bases between.

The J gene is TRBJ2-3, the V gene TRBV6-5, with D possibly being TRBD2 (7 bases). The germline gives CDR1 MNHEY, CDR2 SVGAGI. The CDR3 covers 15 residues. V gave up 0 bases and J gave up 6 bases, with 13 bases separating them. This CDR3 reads CASSYSRGGRDTQYF. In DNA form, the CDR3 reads TGTGCCAGCAGTTACTCGAGGGGGGGCCGGGATACGCAGTATTTT.

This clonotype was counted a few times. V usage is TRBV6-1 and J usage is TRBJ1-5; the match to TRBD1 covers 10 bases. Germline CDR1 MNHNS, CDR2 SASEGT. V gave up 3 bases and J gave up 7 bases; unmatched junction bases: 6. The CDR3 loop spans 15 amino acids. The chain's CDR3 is CASSDTGTGDQPQHF. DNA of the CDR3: TGTGCCAGCAGTGATACCGGGACAGGGGACCAGCCCCAGCATTTT.

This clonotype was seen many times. The CDR3 DNA reads TGTGCCAGCAGTACCCGGGACAGTAATCAGCCCCAGCATTTT. It is translated as CASSTRDSNQPQHF. This chain uses TRBV6-1 with TRBJ1-5; 7 bases are a match to TRBD1. The CDR3 extends over 14 amino acids. CDR1 and CDR2 (germline): MNHNS, SASEGT. V was clipped by 5 bases and J by 4 bases; unmatched bases: 5.

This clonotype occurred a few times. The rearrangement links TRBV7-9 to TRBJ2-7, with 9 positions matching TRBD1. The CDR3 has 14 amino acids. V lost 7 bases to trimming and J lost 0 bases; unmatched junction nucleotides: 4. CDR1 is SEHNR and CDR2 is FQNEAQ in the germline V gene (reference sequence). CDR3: CASTATGGSYEQYF. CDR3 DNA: TGTGCCAGCACCGCGACAGGGGGCTCCTACGAGCAGTACTTC.

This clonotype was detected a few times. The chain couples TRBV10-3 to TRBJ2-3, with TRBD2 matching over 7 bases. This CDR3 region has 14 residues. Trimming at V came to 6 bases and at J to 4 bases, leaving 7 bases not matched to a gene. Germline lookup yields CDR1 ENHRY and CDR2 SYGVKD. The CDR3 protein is CAISRGRGADTQYF. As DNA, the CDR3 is TGTGCCATCAGCCGCGGGAGAGGGGCAGATACGCAGTATTTT.

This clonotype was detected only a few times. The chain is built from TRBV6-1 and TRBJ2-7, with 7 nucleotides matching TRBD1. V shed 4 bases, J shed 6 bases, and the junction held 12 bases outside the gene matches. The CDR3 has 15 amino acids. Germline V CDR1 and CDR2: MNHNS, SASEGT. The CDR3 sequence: CASSAWTGLRGEQYF. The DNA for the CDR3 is TGTGCCAGCAGTGCCTGGACAGGCCTGAGGGGCGAGCAGTACTTC.

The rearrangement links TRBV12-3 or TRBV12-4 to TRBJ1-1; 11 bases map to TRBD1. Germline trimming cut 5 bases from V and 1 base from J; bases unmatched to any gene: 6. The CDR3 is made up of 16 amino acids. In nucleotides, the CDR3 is TGTGCCAGCAGTGGGGGACAGGGGGTTAAGAACACTGAAGCTTTCTTT. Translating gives CASSGGQGVKNTEAFF.

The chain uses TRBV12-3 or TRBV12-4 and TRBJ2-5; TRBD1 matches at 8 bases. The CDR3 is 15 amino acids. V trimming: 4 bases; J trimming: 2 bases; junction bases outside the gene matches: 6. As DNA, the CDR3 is TGTGCCAGCAGTTCGGGACAGGCGGGGCAAGAGACCCAGTACTTC. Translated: CASSSGQAGQETQYF.

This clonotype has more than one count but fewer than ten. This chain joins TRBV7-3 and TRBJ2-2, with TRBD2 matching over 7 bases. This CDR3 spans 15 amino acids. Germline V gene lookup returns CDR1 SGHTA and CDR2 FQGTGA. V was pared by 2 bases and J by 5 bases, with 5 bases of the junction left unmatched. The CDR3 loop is CASSLLAAGTGELFF. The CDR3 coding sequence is TGTGCCAGCAGCTTACTAGCGGCGGGGACCGGGGAGCTGTTTTTT.

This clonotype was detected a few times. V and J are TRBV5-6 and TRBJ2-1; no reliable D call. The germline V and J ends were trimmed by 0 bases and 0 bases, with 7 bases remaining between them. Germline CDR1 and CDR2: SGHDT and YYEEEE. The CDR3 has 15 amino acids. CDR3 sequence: CASSLELSSYNEQFF. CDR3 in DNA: TGTGCCAGCAGCTTGGAGCTGAGCTCCTACAATGAGCAGTTCTTC.

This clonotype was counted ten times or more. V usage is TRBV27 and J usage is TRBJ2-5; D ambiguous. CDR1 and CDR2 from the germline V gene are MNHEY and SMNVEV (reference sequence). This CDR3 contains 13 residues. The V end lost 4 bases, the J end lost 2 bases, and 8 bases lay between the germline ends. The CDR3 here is CASSSVTQETQYF. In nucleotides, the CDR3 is TGTGCCAGCAGTTCCGTCACGCAAGAGACCCAGTACTTC.

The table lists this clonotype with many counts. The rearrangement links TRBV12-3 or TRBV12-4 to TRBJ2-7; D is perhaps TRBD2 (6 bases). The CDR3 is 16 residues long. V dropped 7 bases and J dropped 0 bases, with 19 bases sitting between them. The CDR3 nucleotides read TGTGCCAGCACCCAATCCGGGACTCCTGACTCCTACGAGCAGTACTTC. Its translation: CASTQSGTPDSYEQYF.

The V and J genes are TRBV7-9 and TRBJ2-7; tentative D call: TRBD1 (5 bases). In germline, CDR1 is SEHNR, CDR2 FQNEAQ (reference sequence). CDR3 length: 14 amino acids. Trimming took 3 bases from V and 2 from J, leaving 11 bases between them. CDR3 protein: CASSLSGKPYEQYF. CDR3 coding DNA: TGTGCCAGCAGCTTGTCAGGGAAACCCTACGAGCAGTACTTC.